This entry lists 14 T cell receptor beta chains sequenced from one sample in a study of cytomegalovirus exposure and HLA in healthy donors. PCR involved 60 Vbeta and 13 Jbeta primers. This table comes from immunoSEQ multiplex PCR, and its TCRdb copy is limited to in-frame clones, with some not included. This sample has about 110,000 clones, with over 70% found just once. The sample consisted of PBMCs. The receptors here all came from a man between 25 and 39 years old in good health and CMV-seronegative.

The rearrangement joins TRBV19 to TRBJ1-3; D ambiguous. Trimming stripped 6 bases from V and 0 bases from J, with 9 bases between. CDR3 length: 14 residues. Germline V gene sequence: CDR1 LNHDA, CDR2 SQIVND (reference sequence). The CDR3 region has the DNA TGTGCCAGTAGCCTACGAGGCTCTGGAAACACCATATATTTT. Translation gives CASSLRGSGNTIYF.

In DNA, the CDR3 is TGTGCCAGCAGATCTGGACAGGGGGGTTCCTACGAGCAGTACTTC. It is translated as CASRSGQGGSYEQYF. The gene calls are TRBV6-1 and TRBJ2-7; the match to TRBD1 covers 10 bases. V lost 6 bases, J lost 1 base, and 6 bases stayed unmatched. The CDR3 loop spans 15 amino acids. Looked up from germline, CDR1 is MNHNS and CDR2 is SASEGT.

The chain carries TRBV2 and TRBJ2-1; 12 bases align to TRBD2. The CDR3 has 15 amino acids. With 4 bases clipped from V and 7 bases from J, the junction kept 5 bases outside the gene matches. Germline V gene data show CDR1 as SNHLY and CDR2 as FYNNEI. Written as DNA, the CDR3 is TGTGCCAGCAGTGGACTAGCGGGGGAGAAGAATGAGCAGTTCTTC. It codes for CASSGLAGEKNEQFF.

The gene calls are TRBV6-5 and TRBJ1-5; D not certain. The CDR3 is 13 residues long. Germline values: CDR1 MNHEY, CDR2 SVGAGI. Trimming shortened V by 6 bases and J by 2 bases, and 8 bases separated the two germline ends. CDR3 sequence reads: CASSPSGNQPQHF. CDR3 DNA: TGTGCCAGCAGCCCCAGCGGCAATCAGCCCCAGCATTTT.

V is TRBV7-8 and J is TRBJ2-7; 9 nucleotides align to TRBD1. J gave up 2 bases and V 5 bases, and 7 bases lay outside the gene matches. The CDR3 extends over 15 amino acids. The germline V gene encodes CDR1 SGHVS and CDR2 FQNEAQ. In DNA, the CDR3 is TGTGCCAGCAGCCAGGGACAGGGTGGGGCCTACGAGCAGTACTTC. Translated, it gives CASSQGQGGAYEQYF.

This chain joins TRBV20-1 and TRBJ1-1; no reliable D call. From germline, CDR1 is DFQATT and CDR2 SNEGSKA (reference sequence). The CDR3 runs 11 residues. Trimming took off 8 bases at V and 3 bases at J, with 10 bases between the two ends. The DNA of the CDR3 is TGCAGTTTCCCCGGGGACACTGAAGCTTTCTTT. Amino acids: CSFPGDTEAFF.

CDR3 in DNA: TGTGCCAGCAGTTACTCCCGGACAGGGGGCTTGGGCTACACCTTC. Translating gives CASSYSRTGGLGYTF. The genes are TRBV6-5 and TRBJ1-2; TRBD1 agrees at 11 bases. V dropped 0 bases and J dropped 8; count of bases not matched to a gene: 5. Germline V gives CDR1 MNHEY, CDR2 SVGAGI. This CDR3 contains 15 residues.

The CDR3 nucleotides are TGTGCCTGGAGCCCCCCGGGTGGCTACACCTTC. Translating it yields CAWSPPGGYTF. J is TRBJ1-2 and V is TRBV30; D ambiguous. Germline CDR1 GTSNPN, CDR2 SVGIG (reference sequence). V was trimmed by 3 bases and J by 7 bases, leaving 9 bases between them. This CDR3 is built from 11 residues.

The chain links TRBV29-1 to TRBJ2-1; 9 bases fit TRBD2. CDR1 and CDR2 (germline): SQVTM, ANQGSEA. J gave up 6 bases and V 7 bases, and 4 bases lay outside the gene matches. CDR3 length: 12 residues. The CDR3 sequence is CSATSGPNEQFF. The CDR3 region has the DNA TGCAGCGCGACTAGCGGACCCAATGAGCAGTTCTTC.

The chain recombines TRBV5-1 with TRBJ2-7, with 9 bases matching TRBD2. Unmatched junction bases numbered 6, after V lost 5 bases and J lost 3 bases. CDR1 and CDR2 (germline): SGHRS, YFSETQ. CDR3 length: 14 amino acids. CDR3 in amino acids: CASSTSSGVYEQYF. CDR3 DNA sequence: TGCGCCAGCAGTACCTCTAGCGGGGTCTACGAGCAGTACTTC.

The J gene is TRBJ2-3, the V gene TRBV10-2, with 8 bases lining up with TRBD1. The V and J ends lost 6 bases and 0 bases, in that order; junction bases with no gene match: 5. The CDR3 runs 15 residues. From germline, CDR1 is WSHSY and CDR2 SAAADI. CDR3 coding DNA: TGCGCCAGCAGACACCGGGACAGGAGCACAGATACGCAGTATTTT. Amino acid sequence: CASRHRDRSTDTQYF.

The chain employs TRBV6-6 and TRBJ1-4, with D uncertain. From germline, CDR1 is MNHNY and CDR2 SVGAGI (reference sequence). V dropped 2 bases and J dropped 3 bases, with 7 bases sitting between them. The CDR3 runs 14 residues. The CDR3: CASSYLRANEKLFF. The CDR3 DNA reads as TGTGCCAGCAGTTACCTTCGGGCTAATGAAAAACTGTTTTTT.

J is TRBJ1-1 and V is TRBV14; 7 nucleotides match TRBD1. The V gene end was trimmed by 4 bases and the J gene end by 5 bases; junction bases not matched to a gene: 4. The CDR3 spans 13 residues. The germline CDR1 and CDR2 sequences are SGHDN and FVKESK. The CDR3 loop reads CASSRTTGTEAFF. The CDR3 DNA reads as TGTGCCAGCAGCCGAACGACAGGGACTGAAGCTTTCTTT.

The chain recombines TRBV29-1 with TRBJ2-3; D call uncertain. The germline V and J ends were trimmed by 4 bases and 6 bases, with 11 bases remaining between them. CDR3 length equals 12 residues. The germline V gene has CDR1 SQVTM and CDR2 ANQGSEA. CDR3 DNA: TGCAGCGTTGCAAGCTCATCCGATACGCAGTATTTT. The encoded protein is CSVASSSDTQYF.